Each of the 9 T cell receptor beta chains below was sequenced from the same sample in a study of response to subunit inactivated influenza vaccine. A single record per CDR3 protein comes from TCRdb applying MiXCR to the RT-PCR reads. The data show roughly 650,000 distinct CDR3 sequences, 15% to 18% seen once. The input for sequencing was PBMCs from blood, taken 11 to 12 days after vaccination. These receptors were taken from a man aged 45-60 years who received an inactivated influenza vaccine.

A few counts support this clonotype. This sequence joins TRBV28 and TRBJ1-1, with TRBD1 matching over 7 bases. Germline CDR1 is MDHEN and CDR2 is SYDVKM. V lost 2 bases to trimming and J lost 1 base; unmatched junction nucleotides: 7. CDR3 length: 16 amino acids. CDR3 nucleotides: TGTGCCAGCAGTTTAATAAGGTACAGGGGGAACACTGAAGCTTTCTTT. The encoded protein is CASSLIRYRGNTEAFF.

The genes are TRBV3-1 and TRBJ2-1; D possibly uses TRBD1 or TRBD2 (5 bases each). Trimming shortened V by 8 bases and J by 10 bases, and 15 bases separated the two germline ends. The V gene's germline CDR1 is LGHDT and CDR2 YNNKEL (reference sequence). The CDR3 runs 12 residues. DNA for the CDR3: TGTGCCAGCTCAAGGTCGGGGACCGAGCAGTTCTTC. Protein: CASSRSGTEQFF.

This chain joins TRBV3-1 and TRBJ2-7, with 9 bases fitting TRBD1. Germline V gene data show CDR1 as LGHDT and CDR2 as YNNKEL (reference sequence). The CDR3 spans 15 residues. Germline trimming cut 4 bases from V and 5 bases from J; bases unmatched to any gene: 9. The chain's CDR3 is CASSPGQGLRNEQYF. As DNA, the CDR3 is TGTGCCAGCAGCCCGGGACAGGGTTTGAGAAACGAGCAGTACTTC.

Written as DNA, the CDR3 is TGTGCCAGCAGCTTAGTGGGAGGGTCCGTCAATGAGCAGTTCTTC. Residues: CASSLVGGSVNEQFF. This chain uses TRBV7-6 with TRBJ2-1; 7 nucleotides agree with TRBD2. The germline CDR1 and CDR2 sequences are SGHVS and FNYEAQ. With V trimmed by 1 base and J by 6 bases, 6 bases remained unmatched. CDR3 length: 15 residues. Combining the CDR3 with reference TRBV7-6 and TRBJ2-1 gives the whole variable domain GAGVSQSPRYKVTKRGQDVALRCDPISGHVSLYWYRQALGQGPEFLTYFNYEAQQDKSGLPNDRFSAERPEGSISTLTIQRTEQRDSAMYRCASSLVGGSVNEQFFGPGTRLTVL.

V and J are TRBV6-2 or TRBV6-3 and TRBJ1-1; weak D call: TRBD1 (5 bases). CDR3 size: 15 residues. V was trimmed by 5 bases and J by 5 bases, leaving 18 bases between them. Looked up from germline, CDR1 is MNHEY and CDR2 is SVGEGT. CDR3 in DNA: TGTGCCAGCAGTACCCATGATCGGGGGAGGACTGAAGCTTTCTTT. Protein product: CASSTHDRGRTEAFF.

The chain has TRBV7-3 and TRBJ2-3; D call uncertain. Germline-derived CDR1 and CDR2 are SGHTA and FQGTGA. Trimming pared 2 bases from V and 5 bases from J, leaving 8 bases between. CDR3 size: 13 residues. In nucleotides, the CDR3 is TGTGCCAGCAGCTTATCCTACGGAGATACGCAGTATTTT. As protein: CASSLSYGDTQYF.

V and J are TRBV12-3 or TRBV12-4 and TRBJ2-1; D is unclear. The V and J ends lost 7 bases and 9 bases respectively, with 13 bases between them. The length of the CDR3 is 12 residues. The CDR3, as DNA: TGTGCCAGCACCCCTTCCAGGATTGAGCAGTTCTTC. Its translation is CASTPSRIEQFF.

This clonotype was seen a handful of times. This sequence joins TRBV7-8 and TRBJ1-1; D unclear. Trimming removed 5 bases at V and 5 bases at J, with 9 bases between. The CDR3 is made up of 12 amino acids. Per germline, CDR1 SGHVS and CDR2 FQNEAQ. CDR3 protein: CASSQIGTEAFF. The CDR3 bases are TGTGCCAGCAGCCAGATAGGAACTGAAGCTTTCTTT.

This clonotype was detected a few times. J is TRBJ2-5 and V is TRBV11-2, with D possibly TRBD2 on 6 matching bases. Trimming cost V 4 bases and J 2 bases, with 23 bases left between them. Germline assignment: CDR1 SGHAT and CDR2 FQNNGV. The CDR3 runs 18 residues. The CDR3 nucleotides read TGTGCCAGCAGCTCGTCTAGCGTTCGGGCCGATACTCAAGAGACCCAGTACTTC. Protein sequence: CASSSSSVRADTQETQYF.